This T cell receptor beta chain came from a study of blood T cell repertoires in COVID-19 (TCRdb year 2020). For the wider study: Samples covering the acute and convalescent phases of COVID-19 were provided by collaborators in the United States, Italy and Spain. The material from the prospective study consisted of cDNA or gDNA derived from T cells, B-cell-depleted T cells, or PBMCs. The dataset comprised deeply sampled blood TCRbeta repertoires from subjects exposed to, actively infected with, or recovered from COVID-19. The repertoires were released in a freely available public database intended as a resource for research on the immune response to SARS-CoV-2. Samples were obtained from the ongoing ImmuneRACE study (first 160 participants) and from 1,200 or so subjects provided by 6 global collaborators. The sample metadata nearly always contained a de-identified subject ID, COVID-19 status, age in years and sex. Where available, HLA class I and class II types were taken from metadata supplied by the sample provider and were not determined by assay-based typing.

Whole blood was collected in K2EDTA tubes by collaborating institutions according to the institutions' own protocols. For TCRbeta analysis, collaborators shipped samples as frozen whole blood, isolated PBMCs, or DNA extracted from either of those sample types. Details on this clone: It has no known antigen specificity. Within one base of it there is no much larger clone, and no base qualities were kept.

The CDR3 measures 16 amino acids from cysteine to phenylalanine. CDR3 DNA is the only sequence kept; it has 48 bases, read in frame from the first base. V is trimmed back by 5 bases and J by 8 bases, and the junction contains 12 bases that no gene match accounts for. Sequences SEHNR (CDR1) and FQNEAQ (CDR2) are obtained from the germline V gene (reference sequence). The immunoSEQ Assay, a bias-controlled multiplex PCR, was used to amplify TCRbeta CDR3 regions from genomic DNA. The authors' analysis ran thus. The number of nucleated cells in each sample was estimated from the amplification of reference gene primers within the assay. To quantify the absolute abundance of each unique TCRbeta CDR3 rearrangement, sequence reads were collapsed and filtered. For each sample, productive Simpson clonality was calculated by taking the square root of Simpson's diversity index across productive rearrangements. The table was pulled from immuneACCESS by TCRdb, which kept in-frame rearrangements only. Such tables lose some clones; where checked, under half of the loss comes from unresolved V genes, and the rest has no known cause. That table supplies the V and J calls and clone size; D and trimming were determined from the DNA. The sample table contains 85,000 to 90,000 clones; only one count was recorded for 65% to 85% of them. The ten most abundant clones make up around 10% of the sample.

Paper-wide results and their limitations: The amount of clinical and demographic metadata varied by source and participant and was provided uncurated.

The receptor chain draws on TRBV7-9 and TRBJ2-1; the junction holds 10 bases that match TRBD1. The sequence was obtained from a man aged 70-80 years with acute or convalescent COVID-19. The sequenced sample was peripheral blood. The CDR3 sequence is CASSRPPGQGTHEQFF. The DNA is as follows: TGTGCCAGCAGCCGACCGCCGGGACAGGGGACGCATGAGCAGTTCTTC.